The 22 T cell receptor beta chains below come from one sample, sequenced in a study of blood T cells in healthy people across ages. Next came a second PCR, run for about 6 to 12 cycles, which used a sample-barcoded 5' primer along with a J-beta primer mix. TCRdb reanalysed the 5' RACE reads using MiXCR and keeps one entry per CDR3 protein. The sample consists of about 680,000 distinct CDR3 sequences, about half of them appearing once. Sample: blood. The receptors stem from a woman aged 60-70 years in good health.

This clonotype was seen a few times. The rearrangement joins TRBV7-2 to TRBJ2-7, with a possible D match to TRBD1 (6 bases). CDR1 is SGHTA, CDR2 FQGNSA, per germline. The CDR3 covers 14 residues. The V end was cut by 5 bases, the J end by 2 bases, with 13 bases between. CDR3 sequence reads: CASSLQGTTYEQYF. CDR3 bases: TGTGCCAGCAGCCTCCAGGGGACCACCTACGAGCAGTACTTC.

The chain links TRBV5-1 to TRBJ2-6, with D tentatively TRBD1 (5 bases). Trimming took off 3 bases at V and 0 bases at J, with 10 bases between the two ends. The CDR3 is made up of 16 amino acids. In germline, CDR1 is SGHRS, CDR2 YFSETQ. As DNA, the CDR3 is TGCGCCAGCAGCTCGGACACCGACTCTGGGGCCAACGTCCTGACTTTC. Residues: CASSSDTDSGANVLTF.

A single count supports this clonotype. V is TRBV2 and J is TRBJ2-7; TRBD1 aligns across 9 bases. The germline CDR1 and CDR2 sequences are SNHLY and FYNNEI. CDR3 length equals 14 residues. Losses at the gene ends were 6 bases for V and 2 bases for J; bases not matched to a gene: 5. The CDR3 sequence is CASREGQGPYEQYF. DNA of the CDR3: TGTGCCAGCAGAGAGGGACAGGGACCCTACGAGCAGTACTTC.

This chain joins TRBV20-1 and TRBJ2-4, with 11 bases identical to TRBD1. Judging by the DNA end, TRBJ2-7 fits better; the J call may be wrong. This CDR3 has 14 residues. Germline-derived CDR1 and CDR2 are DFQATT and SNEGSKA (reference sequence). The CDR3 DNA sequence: TGCAGTGCTAGATCCGGGACAGGGGGCTACGAGCAGTACTTC. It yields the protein CSARSGTGGYEQYF.

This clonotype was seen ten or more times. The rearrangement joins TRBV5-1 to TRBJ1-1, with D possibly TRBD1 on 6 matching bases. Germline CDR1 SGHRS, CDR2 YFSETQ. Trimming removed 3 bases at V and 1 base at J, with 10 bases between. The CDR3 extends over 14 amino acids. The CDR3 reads CASSSRTANTEAFF. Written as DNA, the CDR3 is TGCGCCAGCAGCTCGCGGACAGCGAACACTGAAGCTTTCTTT.

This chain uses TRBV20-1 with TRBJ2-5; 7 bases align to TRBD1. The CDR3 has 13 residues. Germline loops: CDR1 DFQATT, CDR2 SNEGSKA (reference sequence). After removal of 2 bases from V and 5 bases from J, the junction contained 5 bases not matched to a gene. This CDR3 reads CSARPDRVETQYF. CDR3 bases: TGCAGTGCTAGACCCGACAGGGTCGAGACCCAGTACTTC.

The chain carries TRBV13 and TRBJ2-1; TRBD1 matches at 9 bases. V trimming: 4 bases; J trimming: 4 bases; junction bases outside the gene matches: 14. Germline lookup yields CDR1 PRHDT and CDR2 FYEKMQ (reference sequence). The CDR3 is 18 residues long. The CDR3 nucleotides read TGTGCCAGCAGCTCAGCCCGATACCGGGACAGGGAATACAATGAGCAGTTCTTC. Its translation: CASSSARYRDREYNEQFF.

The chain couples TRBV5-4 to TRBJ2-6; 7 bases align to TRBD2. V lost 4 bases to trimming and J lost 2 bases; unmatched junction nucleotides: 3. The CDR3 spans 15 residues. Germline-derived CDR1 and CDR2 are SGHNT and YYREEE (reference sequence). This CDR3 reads CASSRGDAGANVLTF. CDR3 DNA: TGTGCCAGCAGCCGGGGGGATGCTGGGGCCAACGTCCTGACTTTC.

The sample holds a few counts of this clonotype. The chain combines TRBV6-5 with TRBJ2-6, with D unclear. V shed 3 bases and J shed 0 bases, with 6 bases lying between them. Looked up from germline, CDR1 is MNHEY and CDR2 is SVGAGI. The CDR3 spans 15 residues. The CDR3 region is CASSYLASGANVLTF. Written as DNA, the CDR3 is TGTGCCAGCAGTTATCTGGCCTCTGGGGCCAACGTCCTGACTTTC.

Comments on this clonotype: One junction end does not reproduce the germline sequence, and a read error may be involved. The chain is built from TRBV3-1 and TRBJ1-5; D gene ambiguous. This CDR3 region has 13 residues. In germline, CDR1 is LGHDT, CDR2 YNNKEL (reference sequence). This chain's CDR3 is CASSQEGNQPQHF. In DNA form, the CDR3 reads TGCGCCAGCAGCCAAGAGGGCAATCAGCCCCAGCATTTT.

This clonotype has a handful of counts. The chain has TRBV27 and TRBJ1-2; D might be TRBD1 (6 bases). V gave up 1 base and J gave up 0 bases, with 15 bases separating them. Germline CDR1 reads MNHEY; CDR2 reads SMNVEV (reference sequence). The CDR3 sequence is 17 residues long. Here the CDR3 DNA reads TGTGCCAGCAGTTTATTTCGGGGGGGCGATACTAACTATGGCTACACCTTC. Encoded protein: CASSLFRGGDTNYGYTF.

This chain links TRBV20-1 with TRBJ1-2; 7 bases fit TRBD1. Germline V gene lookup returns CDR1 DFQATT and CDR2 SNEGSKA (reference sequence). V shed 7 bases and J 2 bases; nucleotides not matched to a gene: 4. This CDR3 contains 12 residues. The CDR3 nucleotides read TGCAGTGACAAACAGGGGAACTATGGCTACACCTTC. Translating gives CSDKQGNYGYTF.

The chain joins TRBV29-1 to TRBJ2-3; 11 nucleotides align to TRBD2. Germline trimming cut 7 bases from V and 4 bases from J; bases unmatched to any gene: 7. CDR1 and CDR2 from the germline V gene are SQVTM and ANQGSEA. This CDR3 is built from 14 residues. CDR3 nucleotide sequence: TGCAGCGCTAAAACTAGCGGGAGATCAGATACGCAGTATTTT. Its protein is CSAKTSGRSDTQYF.

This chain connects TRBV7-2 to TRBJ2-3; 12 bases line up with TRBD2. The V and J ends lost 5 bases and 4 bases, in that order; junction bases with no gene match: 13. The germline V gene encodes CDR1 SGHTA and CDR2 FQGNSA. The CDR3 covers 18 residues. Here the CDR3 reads CASSPLGSSGRAPDTQYF. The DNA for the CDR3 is TGTGCCAGCAGCCCACTGGGGTCTAGCGGGAGGGCCCCAGATACGCAGTATTTT.

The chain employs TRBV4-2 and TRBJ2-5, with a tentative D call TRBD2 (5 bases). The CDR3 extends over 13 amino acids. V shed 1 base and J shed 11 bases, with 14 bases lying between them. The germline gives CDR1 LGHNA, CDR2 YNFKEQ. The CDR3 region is CASSQARENEQYF. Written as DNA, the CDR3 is TGTGCCAGCAGCCAAGCTAGGGAGAATGAGCAGTACTTC.

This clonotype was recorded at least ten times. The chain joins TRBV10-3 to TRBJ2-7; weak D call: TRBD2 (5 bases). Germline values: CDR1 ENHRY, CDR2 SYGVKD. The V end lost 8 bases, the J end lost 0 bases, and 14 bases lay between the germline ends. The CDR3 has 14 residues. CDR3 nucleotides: TGTGCCATCTCGGTAAGAGCGGACTCCTACGAGCAGTACTTC. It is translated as CAISVRADSYEQYF.

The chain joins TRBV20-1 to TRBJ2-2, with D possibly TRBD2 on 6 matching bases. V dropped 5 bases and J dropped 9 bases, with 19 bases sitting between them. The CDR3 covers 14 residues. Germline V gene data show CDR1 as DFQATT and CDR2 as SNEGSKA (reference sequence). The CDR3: CSAQPGLGARELFF. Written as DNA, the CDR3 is TGCAGTGCTCAGCCGGGACTCGGAGCAAGGGAGCTGTTTTTT.

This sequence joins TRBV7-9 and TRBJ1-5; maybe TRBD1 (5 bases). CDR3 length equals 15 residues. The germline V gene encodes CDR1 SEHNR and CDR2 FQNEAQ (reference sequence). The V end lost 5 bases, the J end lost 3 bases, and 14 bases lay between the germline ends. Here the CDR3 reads CASSVSQGLNQPQHF. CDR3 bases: TGTGCCAGCAGCGTCAGCCAGGGCCTCAATCAGCCCCAGCATTTT.

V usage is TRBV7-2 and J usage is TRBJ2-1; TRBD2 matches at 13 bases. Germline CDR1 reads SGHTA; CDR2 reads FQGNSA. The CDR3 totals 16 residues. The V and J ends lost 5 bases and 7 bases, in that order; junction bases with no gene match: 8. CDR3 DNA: TGTGCCAGCAGCATCACTAGCGGGAGGGCCTCAAATGAGCAGTTCTTC. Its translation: CASSITSGRASNEQFF.

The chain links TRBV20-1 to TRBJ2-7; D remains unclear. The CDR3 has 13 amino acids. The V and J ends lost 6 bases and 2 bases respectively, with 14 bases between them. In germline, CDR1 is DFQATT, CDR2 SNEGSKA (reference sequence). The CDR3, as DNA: TGCAGTGCCTCAGGATCGAGTACCTACGAGCAGTACTTC. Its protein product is CSASGSSTYEQYF.

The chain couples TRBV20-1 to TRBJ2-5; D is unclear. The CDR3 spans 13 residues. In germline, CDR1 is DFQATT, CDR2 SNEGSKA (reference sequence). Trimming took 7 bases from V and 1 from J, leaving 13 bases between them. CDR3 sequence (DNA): TGCAGTGGCTCTGGCGGAAGCCAAGAGACCCAGTACTTC. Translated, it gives CSGSGGSQETQYF.

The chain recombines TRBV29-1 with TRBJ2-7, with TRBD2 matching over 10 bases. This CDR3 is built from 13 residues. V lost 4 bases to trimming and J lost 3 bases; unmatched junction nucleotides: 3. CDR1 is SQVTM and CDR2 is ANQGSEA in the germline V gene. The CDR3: CSVGAGGSYEQYF. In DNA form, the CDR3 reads TGCAGCGTTGGAGCGGGGGGGAGCTACGAGCAGTACTTC.